The source of this T cell receptor (beta chain) is a study of Ad26.COV2.S vaccination and SARS-CoV-2 variants. The ends were cut back, 5 bases at V and 3 bases at J, with 2 bases in the middle. CDR1 is MDHEN, CDR2 SYDVKM, per germline. CDR3 length: 11 residues. Method: immunoSEQ multiplex PCR; TCRdb's copy keeps in-frame clones and lacks some. Among 440,000 or so clones listed, 80% to 90% were seen once. Study-wide points: Reports say spike-specific CD8+ and CD4+ T cell responses covered substantial breadth after vaccination. Using TCR breadth and depth analyses may have led to underestimated total T cell responses.

This clone was counted only a few times. What it recognizes is unknown. Treatment of the sample: 19 received Ad26.COV2.S at low or high dose, single or two shots; about 5 received placebo; per-sample allocation not given. Day 63 after the first vaccine or placebo injection was the time point for sampling. Sequencing used peripheral blood, obtained in a trial of Ad26.COV2.S vaccine versus placebo. V and J are TRBV28 and TRBJ2-1; D not certain. This sequence originates from a person aged 18 to 59 who received the Ad26.COV2.S COVID-19 vaccine or a placebo. DNA of the CDR3: TGTGCCAGCAGTGTCTACAATGAGCAGTTCTTC. Its translation is CASSVYNEQFF.